The 11 T cell receptor beta chains below all came from one sample that was sequenced in a study of cytomegalovirus exposure and HLA in healthy donors listed by TCRdb under 2017. Libraries were built with the immunoSEQ multiplex PCR assay. The multiplex PCR relied on a mix of 60 forward primers for TCR Vbeta segments and 13 reverse primers for TCR Jbeta segments. TCRdb mirrors the immuneACCESS table, restricted to in-frame sequences. Some clones are absent from its copies; in checked studies, under half trace to an unresolved V gene, and the reason for the others is unknown. The sample yields 140,000 or so clones; roughly 80% were counted once. 2% to 2.5% of the sample is in the top ten clones. The specimen sequenced was PBMCs. The receptors were sampled from a boy younger than 10 in good health and CMV-seronegative.

This rearrangement joins TRBV9 to TRBJ1-6; no clear D gene. Per germline, CDR1 SGDLS and CDR2 YYNGEE. The V end lost 4 bases, the J end lost 5 bases, and 19 bases lay between the germline ends. The CDR3 is made up of 17 amino acids. The CDR3 spells CASSPHGKGSNNSPLHF. The CDR3 region has the DNA TGTGCCAGCAGCCCACACGGGAAGGGTTCAAATAATTCACCCCTCCACTTT.

This clone was recorded only once. The chain employs TRBV21-1 and TRBJ2-5; TRBD2 is the table's D call and was not checked against the DNA. TRBV21-1 is a known pseudogene. The length of the CDR3 is 19 residues. CDR3 nucleotides: TGTGCCAGCAGCAAAGCGCTCTTGGTCCAACGGAGGATGTCGGAGACCCAGTACTTC. This encodes CASSKALLVQRRMSETQYF.

This clone was seen a single time. CDR3 in DNA: TGTGCCAGCAGGCGACGACAGGGTCGGTACACTGAAGCTTTCTTT. The encoded protein is CASRRRQGRYTEAFF. The gene calls are TRBV27 and TRBJ1-1; 7 positions agree with TRBD1. The CDR3 extends over 15 amino acids. V trimming: 6 bases; J trimming: 3 bases; junction bases outside the gene matches: 10. Germline CDR1 MNHEY, CDR2 SMNVEV (reference sequence).

The V and J genes are TRBV6-6 and TRBJ2-5; 11 nucleotides agree with TRBD2. The CDR3 is 14 amino acids. The V gene end was trimmed by 5 bases and the J gene end by 4 bases; junction bases not matched to a gene: 3. Germline V gives CDR1 MNHNY, CDR2 SVGAGI (reference sequence). Here the CDR3 DNA reads TGTGCCAGCAGTCCTAGCGGGAGGAGAGAGACCCAGTACTTC. Translating it yields CASSPSGRRETQYF.

The rearrangement joins TRBV5-1 to TRBJ1-1; a weak D match, TRBD1 (6 bases). The CDR3 runs to 12 residues. CDR1 and CDR2 (germline): SGHRS, YFSETQ. V gave up 2 bases and J gave up 6 bases, with 8 bases separating them. CDR3 DNA sequence: TGCGCCAGCAGCTTACAGGGCGCTGAAGCTTTCTTT. Protein sequence: CASSLQGAEAFF.

This chain links TRBV11-2 with TRBJ2-2, with D possibly TRBD1 on 6 matching bases. Per germline, CDR1 SGHAT and CDR2 FQNNGV. The CDR3 runs 16 residues. The V gene lost 4 bases and the J gene lost 5 bases, with 17 bases spanning the gap. CDR3 sequence: CASSSETGPRTGELFF. The CDR3 DNA reads TGTGCCAGCAGCTCCGAGACAGGCCCGCGTACCGGGGAGCTGTTTTTT.

The genes are TRBV25-1 and TRBJ2-3; 11 bases match TRBD2. CDR1 is MGHDK and CDR2 is SYGVNS in the germline V gene. The CDR3 contains 16 residues. The V gene end was trimmed by 4 bases and the J gene end by 4 bases; junction bases not matched to a gene: 7. CDR3 sequence (DNA): TGTGCCAGCAGTGTTTATAGCGGGAGGGCCCCAGATACGCAGTATTTT. This encodes CASSVYSGRAPDTQYF.

V gene TRBV4-1 combines with J gene TRBJ2-5, with 8 positions matching TRBD1. V lost 1 base to trimming and J lost 0 bases; unmatched junction nucleotides: 10. The CDR3 runs 18 residues. Looked up from germline, CDR1 is MGHRA and CDR2 is YSYEKL. The CDR3 bases are TGCGCCAGCAGCCAAGTGGCTAGGACAGGGAAGTACCAAGAGACCCAGTACTTC. This codes for CASSQVARTGKYQETQYF.

J is TRBJ1-2 and V is TRBV29-1; weak D call: TRBD1 (5 bases). V was shortened by 6 bases and J by 6 bases, with 14 bases between the two germline ends. This CDR3 has 12 amino acids. The germline gives CDR1 SQVTM, CDR2 ANQGSEA. The CDR3 region has the DNA TGCAGCGTCGACCAGGGAAAGCATGGCTACACCTTC. Amino acids: CSVDQGKHGYTF. The full variable domain, completed using reference TRBV29-1 and TRBJ1-2, is SAVISQKPSRDICQRGTSLTIQCQVDSQVTMMFWYRQQPGQSLTLIATANQGSEATYESGFVIDKFPISRPNLTFSTLTVSNMSPEDSSIYLCSVDQGKHGYTFGSGTRLTVV.

The chain recombines TRBV9 with TRBJ2-4; 7 bases are a match to TRBD2. With 4 bases clipped from V and 8 bases from J, the junction kept 12 bases outside the gene matches. This CDR3 spans 15 amino acids. The germline V gene has CDR1 SGDLS and CDR2 YYNGEE. The CDR3 here is CASSPSWEGGHIQYF. CDR3 in DNA: TGTGCCAGCAGCCCCTCCTGGGAGGGCGGACACATTCAGTACTTC.

The rearrangement uses TRBV25-1 and TRBJ1-6; the match to TRBD1 covers 7 bases. The J segment lost 7 bases and the V segment lost 7 bases, leaving 10 bases of the junction unmatched. CDR3 length equals 15 residues. The germline CDR1 and CDR2 sequences are MGHDK and SYGVNS. CDR3 amino acids: CASKSTGTANSPLHF. As DNA, the CDR3 is TGTGCCAGCAAGTCGACCGGGACAGCCAATTCACCCCTCCACTTT.